This paragraph covers one T cell receptor beta chain sequence. No antigen is known for it. Treatment reported: oral pan-JAK inhibitor, 5-10 mg twice daily. Using a FACSAria, the CD4+ and CD8+ T cells were sorted from the PBMCs. Reverse transcription of extracted RNA yielded cDNA, which provided the sequencing template. Profiling relied on immunoSEQ multiplex PCR, and the TCRdb table lists in-frame clones only, not all of them. The table lists a few hundred thousand clones, more than 45% of them singletons. This specimen belongs to a study of CD8+ T cells in alopecia areata. Looking at the study overall: Tofacitinib lasted 6 to 18 months, then 6 months off drug.

Study-level points and caveats: There were many expanded lesional clones persisting in scalp and blood during tofacitinib.

This clonotype was sampled from a human donor with alopecia areata. Sequencing was performed on CD4+ T cells sorted from blood, taken at week 4, from a patient treated with tofacitinib.

The CDR3 DNA is TGTGCCAGCAGCTTGCGACAGGGGATCTACGAGCAGTACTTC. Its translation: CASSLRQGIYEQYF. The chain recombines TRBV5-6 with TRBJ2-7; 8 bases line up with TRBD1. The germline V gene encodes CDR1 SGHDT and CDR2 YYEEEE. This CDR3 region has 14 residues. The V gene end was trimmed by 1 base and the J gene end by 3 bases; junction bases not matched to a gene: 3. The full variable domain, in which reference TRBV5-6 and TRBJ2-7 provide the parts outside the CDR3, is DAGVTQSPTHLIKTRGQQVTLRCSPKSGHDTVSWYQQALGQGPQFIFQYYEEEERQRGNFPDRFSGHQFPNYSSELNVNALLLGDSALYLCASSLRQGIYEQYFGPGTRLTVT.